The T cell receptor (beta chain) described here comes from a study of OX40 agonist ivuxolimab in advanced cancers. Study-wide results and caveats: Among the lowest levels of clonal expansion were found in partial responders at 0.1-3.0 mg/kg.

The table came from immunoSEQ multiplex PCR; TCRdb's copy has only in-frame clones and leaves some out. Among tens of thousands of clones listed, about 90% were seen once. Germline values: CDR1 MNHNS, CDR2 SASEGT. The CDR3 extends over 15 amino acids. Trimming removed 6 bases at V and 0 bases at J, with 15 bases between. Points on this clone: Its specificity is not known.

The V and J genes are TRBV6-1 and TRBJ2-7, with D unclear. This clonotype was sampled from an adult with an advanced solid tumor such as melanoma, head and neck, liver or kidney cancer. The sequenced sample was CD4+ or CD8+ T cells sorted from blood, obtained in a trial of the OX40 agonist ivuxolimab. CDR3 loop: CASSRGESDSYEQYV. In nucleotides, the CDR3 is TGTGCCAGCAGCCGAGGAGAGTCAGACTCCTACGAGCAGTACGTC.